This T cell receptor beta chain was identified in a study of T cells in tuberculosis. Trimming left V 4 bases short and J 2 bases short, with 12 bases between. This CDR3 is 14 amino acids long. The germline CDR1 and CDR2 sequences are SNHLY and FYNNEI. In the case of this clone: Its target is not known.

Findings of the study overall: A GMM-specific repertoire classifier reached about 90% accuracy, AUROC over 0.85.

On average about 100,000 T cells per donor were immunosequenced. The assay was immunoSEQ multiplex PCR, and TCRdb's table has in-frame clones only and misses some. The repertoire holds about 34,000 clones, approximately 90% seen once, with 2% to 2.5% in the top ten. The sequence came from a donor between 10 and 35 years old with latent tuberculosis or without tuberculosis infection. This chain connects TRBV2 to TRBJ2-7; D possibly corresponds to TRBD1 (6 bases). Specimen: PBMCs. CDR3 residues: CASSGGHSTYEQYF. The CDR3 region has the DNA TGTGCCAGCAGTGGGGGACATTCAACCTACGAGCAGTACTTC. The variable domain in full, completed from reference TRBV2 and TRBJ2-7, reads EPEVTQTPSHQVTQMGQEVILRCVPISNHLYFYWYRQILGQKVEFLVSFYNNEISEKSEIFDDQFSVERPDGSNFTLKIRSTKLEDSAMYFCASSGGHSTYEQYFGPGTRLTVT.